Presented here are 20 T cell receptor beta chains from one specimen sequenced in a study of cytomegalovirus exposure and HLA in healthy donors. Primers for the PCR totalled 60 Vbeta and 13 Jbeta. Assay: immunoSEQ multiplex PCR; the TCRdb copy retains only in-frame clones and omits some. There are roughly 200,000 clones in the sample; over 60% occur only once, and approximately 5.1% lies in the top ten. The specimen sequenced was PBMCs. The receptors derive from a man in his forties or fifties in good health and CMV-seronegative.

The chain has TRBV5-5 and TRBJ1-5; D gene ambiguous. This CDR3 comprises 15 residues. V shed 3 bases and J shed 1 base, with 11 bases lying between them. Germline V lookup: CDR1 SGHKS, CDR2 YYEKEE (reference sequence). CDR3 loop: CASSSRHISNQPQHF. The CDR3 nucleotides are TGTGCCAGCAGCTCCCGTCACATAAGCAATCAGCCCCAGCATTTT.

The rearrangement joins TRBV6-5 to TRBJ2-7; TRBD2 is a possible D gene (5 bases). With 4 bases removed from V and 0 bases from J, the gap between germline ends came to 10 bases. The CDR3 totals 14 residues. The germline V gene encodes CDR1 MNHEY and CDR2 SVGAGI. The CDR3 sequence: CASSSLGSSYEQYF. The DNA for the CDR3 is TGTGCCAGCAGTTCCCTAGGGAGCTCCTACGAGCAGTACTTC.

As DNA, the CDR3 is TGTGCCAGCAGCGCCATGGGGCAGGGGGCCAATGAGCAGTTCTTC. Translated, it gives CASSAMGQGANEQFF. This chain connects TRBV9 to TRBJ2-1; TRBD1 agrees at 8 bases. The V and J ends lost 3 bases and 6 bases, in that order; junction bases with no gene match: 8. CDR3 length: 15 residues. Germline CDR1 SGDLS, CDR2 YYNGEE.

The chain recombines TRBV19 with TRBJ2-7; weak D call: TRBD2 (5 bases). The CDR3 loop spans 15 amino acids. Germline CDR1 reads LNHDA; CDR2 reads SQIVND (reference sequence). V lost 3 bases and J lost 0, with 12 bases in between. The CDR3 DNA sequence: TGTGCCAGTAGTATCGGTCTAGCTTCCTCCTACGAGCAGTACTTC. This encodes CASSIGLASSYEQYF.

The gene calls are TRBV4-3 and TRBJ2-5, with 8 bases fitting TRBD1. This CDR3 comprises 13 residues. The junction had 0 bases not matched to a gene; V was cut back by 2 bases and J by 4 bases. Germline V lookup: CDR1 LGHNA, CDR2 YSLEER. Written as DNA, the CDR3 is TGCGCCAGCAGCCAAACAGGGGGAGAGACCCAGTACTTC. This gives the protein CASSQTGGETQYF.

The rearrangement joins TRBV5-1 to TRBJ2-1; 8 positions agree with TRBD2. The V and J ends lost 7 bases and 4 bases, in that order; junction bases with no gene match: 10. Looked up from germline, CDR1 is SGHRS and CDR2 is YFSETQ. This CDR3 is 15 amino acids long. CDR3 nucleotide sequence: TGCGCCAGCTGGGGCGGGGGGCAACTTTACAATGAGCAGTTCTTC. Residues: CASWGGGQLYNEQFF. Looking up the rest from reference TRBV5-1 and TRBJ2-1 gives the full variable domain: KAGVTQTPRYLIKTRGQQVTLSCSPISGHRSVSWYQQTPGQGLQFLFEYFSETQRNKGNFPGRFSGRQFSNSRSEMNVSTLELGDSALYLCASWGGGQLYNEQFFGPGTRLTVL.

V is TRBV7-2 and J is TRBJ2-1; D gene uncertain. Trimming left V 6 bases short and J 8 bases short, with 11 bases between. This CDR3 spans 12 amino acids. Germline assignment: CDR1 SGHTA and CDR2 FQGNSA. CDR3 nucleotides: TGTGCCAGCAGATTTATAACGGATGAGCAGTTCTTC. It is translated as CASRFITDEQFF.

V and J are TRBV6-5 and TRBJ1-5; perhaps TRBD1 as D (6 bases). This CDR3 contains 14 residues. CDR1 and CDR2 (germline): MNHEY, SVGAGI. Trimming shortened V by 0 bases and J by 6 bases, and 9 bases separated the two germline ends. The CDR3 DNA reads TGTGCCAGCAGTTACTCGATGGACAGTCAGCCCCAGCATTTT. It yields the protein CASSYSMDSQPQHF.

This clone was counted between two and nine times. This chain links TRBV5-1 with TRBJ2-7, with TRBD2 matching over 14 bases. With 4 bases clipped from V and 0 bases from J, the junction kept 3 bases outside the gene matches. The CDR3 extends over 16 amino acids. The V gene's germline CDR1 is SGHRS and CDR2 YFSETQ. The CDR3 spells CASSPGLAGASYEQYF. In DNA form, the CDR3 reads TGCGCCAGCAGCCCGGGACTAGCGGGAGCCTCCTACGAGCAGTACTTC. The whole variable domain, remainder taken from reference TRBV5-1 and TRBJ2-7, is KAGVTQTPRYLIKTRGQQVTLSCSPISGHRSVSWYQQTPGQGLQFLFEYFSETQRNKGNFPGRFSGRQFSNSRSEMNVSTLELGDSALYLCASSPGLAGASYEQYFGPGTRLTVT.

The rearrangement links TRBV5-1 to TRBJ2-1, with TRBD2 matching over 12 bases. CDR1 and CDR2 from the germline V gene are SGHRS and YFSETQ. Trimming removed 2 bases from V and 4 bases from J; junction bases left unmatched: 1. The CDR3 runs to 15 residues. Here the CDR3 reads CASSLLAGGYNEQFF. As DNA, the CDR3 is TGCGCCAGCAGCTTACTAGCGGGGGGATACAATGAGCAGTTCTTC.

The chain uses TRBV6-1 and TRBJ1-5, with TRBD1 matching 8 bases. Germline values: CDR1 MNHNS, CDR2 SASEGT. The CDR3 extends over 14 amino acids. With 7 bases clipped from V and 7 bases from J, the junction kept 9 bases outside the gene matches. The CDR3 bases are TGTGCCAGCACCGCCGGACAGGGTTCGCAGCCCCAGCATTTT. It is translated as CASTAGQGSQPQHF.

V usage is TRBV27 and J usage is TRBJ2-7, with D maybe TRBD1 (6 bases). V was cut by 4 bases and J by 4 bases, with 20 bases left in between. CDR3 length: 16 amino acids. Germline-derived CDR1 and CDR2 are MNHEY and SMNVEV (reference sequence). CDR3 loop: CASSSLQGVSVYEQYF. The DNA of the CDR3 is TGTGCCAGCAGTTCATTACAGGGAGTTAGTGTATACGAGCAGTACTTC.

Concerning this clone itself: Germline and junction disagree at one end, which may indicate a read error. Other DNA sequences in the sample encode the same CDR3. The rearrangement uses TRBV5-1 and TRBJ2-3; D ambiguous. This CDR3 has 11 amino acids. The germline CDR1 and CDR2 sequences are SGHRS and YFSETQ. CDR3 residues: CASSDTNTQYF. Here the CDR3 DNA reads TGCGCCAGCAGCGACACAAATACGCAGTATTTT.

This clone was seen more than once but under ten times. The chain links TRBV7-9 to TRBJ2-5; 7 bases line up with TRBD1. This CDR3 region has 15 residues. Germline V gene data show CDR1 as SEHNR and CDR2 as FQNEAQ (reference sequence). V dropped 2 bases and J dropped 4; count of bases not matched to a gene: 7. The CDR3 sequence: CASSLSGTDTETQYF. CDR3 in DNA: TGTGCCAGCAGCTTAAGTGGGACAGATACAGAGACCCAGTACTTC.

Only one count was recorded for this clone. The J gene is TRBJ2-3, the V gene TRBV7-2, with 7 nucleotides matching TRBD2. This CDR3 comprises 16 residues. Germline assignment: CDR1 SGHTA and CDR2 FQGNSA. V gave up 1 base and J gave up 0 bases; unmatched junction bases: 4. DNA of the CDR3: TGTGCCAGCAGCTTAGGGAGCGGGGCTAGCACAGATACGCAGTATTTT. Residues: CASSLGSGASTDTQYF.

This clone was counted once. The chain couples TRBV19 to TRBJ2-1; a weak D match, TRBD1 (6 bases). Germline CDR1 reads LNHDA; CDR2 reads SQIVND (reference sequence). The CDR3 consists of 16 residues. The V end was cut by 5 bases, the J end by 9 bases, with 23 bases between. Here the CDR3 reads CASSFSGAGTFGEQFF. The CDR3 bases are TGTGCCAGTAGTTTTTCAGGGGCGGGCACTTTTGGTGAGCAGTTCTTC.

The rearrangement uses TRBV19 and TRBJ1-1; D is unresolved. This CDR3 comprises 13 residues. The germline gives CDR1 LNHDA, CDR2 SQIVND (reference sequence). With 5 bases removed from V and 5 bases from J, the gap between germline ends came to 12 bases. The CDR3 is CASSAVLGTEAFF. The CDR3 DNA sequence: TGTGCCAGTAGTGCCGTTCTCGGGACTGAAGCTTTCTTT.

J is TRBJ2-7 and V is TRBV5-6; 9 bases line up with TRBD1. From germline, CDR1 is SGHDT and CDR2 YYEEEE. Trimming cost V 3 bases and J 4 bases; bases outside gene matches: 5. The CDR3 totals 14 residues. CDR3 coding DNA: TGTGCCAGCAGCTCACCGACAGGGGGTTACGAGCAGTACTTC. Amino acid sequence: CASSSPTGGYEQYF.

This rearrangement joins TRBV19 to TRBJ1-1; 8 bases are a match to TRBD1. Per the germline V gene, CDR1 is LNHDA and CDR2 is SQIVND (reference sequence). The trim removed 2 bases at V and 1 base at J, leaving 6 bases unmatched. The CDR3 consists of 16 residues. The DNA for the CDR3 is TGTGCCAGTAGTATAAGGACAGGGTTTCGGAACACTGAAGCTTTCTTT. This translates into CASSIRTGFRNTEAFF.

The chain combines TRBV5-1 with TRBJ2-3; TRBD1 matches 10 bases. CDR3 length: 15 residues. Germline lookup yields CDR1 SGHRS and CDR2 YFSETQ. With V trimmed by 2 bases and J by 3 bases, 3 bases remained unmatched. The CDR3, as DNA: TGCGCCAGCAGCTTCCGGGACAGGGGTACAGATACGCAGTATTTT. Protein: CASSFRDRGTDTQYF.